Included here is one TCR beta chain sequence, with context. These data come from a study of blood T cell repertoires in COVID-19. The length of the CDR3 is 12 residues. Germline CDR1 MNHEY, CDR2 SVGAGI. The V gene end was trimmed by 5 bases and the J gene end by 7 bases; junction bases not matched to a gene: 2. TCRdb keeps only in-frame clones here, not all; method: immunoSEQ multiplex PCR. The sample has tens of thousands of clones, roughly 86% seen once. Sequencing was carried out using peripheral blood. The source of this sequence is a woman of 80 years or more with acute or convalescent COVID-19. The chain carries TRBV6-5 and TRBJ2-5, with 9 bases lining up with TRBD1. Written as DNA, the CDR3 is TGTGCCAGCAGTCGACAGGGGGGGACCCAGTACTTC. It is translated as CASSRQGGTQYF.